This TCR beta chain came from a study of metastatic and nonmetastatic thyroid tumors. Study-level information: Repertoire comparisons spanned blood and tumor or nodule tissue from malignant and benign thyroid patients. Study results and caveats: Malignant tumors reportedly showed significantly higher TCR beta diversity than benign nodules in both blood and tumor.

The CDR3 runs to 14 residues. V shed 3 bases and J 4 bases; nucleotides not matched to a gene: 4. Germline CDR1 and CDR2: MRHNA and SNTAGT. Original data processing: A distant-metastasis classifier for papillary thyroid cancer was built using CDR3 differences across clinicopathological groups. TCRdb reanalyzed the PCR reads via MiXCR. The V and J calls and clone size come from TCRdb's table, not from the authors' own analysis. This sample carries 40,000 or so clones, approximately 51% of them seen once, and the ten largest clones take roughly a quarter. Not a single patient had been given any form of treatment at any point before undergoing thyroid surgery. This clone was picked up a small number of times. Its antigen is unknown.

This chain uses TRBV6-4 with TRBJ1-1, with 8 bases identical to TRBD1. The sample comprised tumor tissue. The receptor's source is a male donor with papillary thyroid cancer or a benign thyroid nodule (not recorded which). Some clones in this sample may be carry-over from other donors' samples. The chain's CDR3 is CASSDTDRGTEAFF. The DNA of the CDR3 is TGTGCCAGCAGTGATACAGACAGGGGCACTGAAGCTTTCTTT.